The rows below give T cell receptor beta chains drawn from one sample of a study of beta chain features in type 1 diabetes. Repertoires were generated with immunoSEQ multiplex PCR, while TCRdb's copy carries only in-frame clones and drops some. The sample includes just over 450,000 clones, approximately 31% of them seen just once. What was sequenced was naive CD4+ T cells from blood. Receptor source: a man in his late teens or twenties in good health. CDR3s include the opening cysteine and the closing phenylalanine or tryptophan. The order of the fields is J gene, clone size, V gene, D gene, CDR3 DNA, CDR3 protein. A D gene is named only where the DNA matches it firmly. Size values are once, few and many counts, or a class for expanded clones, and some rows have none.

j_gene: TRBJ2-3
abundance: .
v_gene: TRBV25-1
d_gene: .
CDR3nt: TGTGCCAGCAGTGAATATGGGCTAGCCGTAGGATCAGATACGCAGTATTTT
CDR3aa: CASSEYGLAVGSDTQYF

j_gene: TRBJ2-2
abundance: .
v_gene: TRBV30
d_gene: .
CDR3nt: TGTGCCTGGAGTGTGGCTAGCCAGAACACCGGGGAGCTGTTTTTT
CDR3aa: CAWSVASQNTGELFF

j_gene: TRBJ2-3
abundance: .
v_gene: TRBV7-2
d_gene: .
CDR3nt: TGTGCCAGCAGCTTCACGGCTAGCACAGATACGCAGTATTTT
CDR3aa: CASSFTASTDTQYF

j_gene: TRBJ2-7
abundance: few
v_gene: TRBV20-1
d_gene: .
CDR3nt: TGCAGTGCTATTCGGGCCTACGAGCAGTACTTC
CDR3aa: CSAIRAYEQYF

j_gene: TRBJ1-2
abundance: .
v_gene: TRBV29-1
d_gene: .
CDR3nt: TGCAGCGTTATAAACAGTAACTATGGCTACACCTTC
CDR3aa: CSVINSNYGYTF

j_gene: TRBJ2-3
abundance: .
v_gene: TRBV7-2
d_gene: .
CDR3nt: TGTGCCAGCAGCTTATGGCGGTCTGACACAGATACGCAGTATTTT
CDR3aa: CASSLWRSDTDTQYF

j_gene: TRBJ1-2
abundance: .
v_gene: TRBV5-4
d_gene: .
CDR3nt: TGTGCCAGCAGCTTGGCGGGTTTTAACTATGGCTACACCTTC
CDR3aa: CASSLAGFNYGYTF

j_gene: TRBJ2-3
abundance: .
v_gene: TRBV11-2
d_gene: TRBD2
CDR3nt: TGTGCCAGCAGCTTTACTAGCGGTTTCACAGATACGCAGTATTTT
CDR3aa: CASSFTSGFTDTQYF

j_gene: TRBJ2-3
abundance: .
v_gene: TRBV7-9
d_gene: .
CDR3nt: TGTGCCAGCAGCGTAGAAGCAGATACGCAGTATTTT
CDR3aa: CASSVEADTQYF

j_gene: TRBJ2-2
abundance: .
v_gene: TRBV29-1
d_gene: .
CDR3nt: TGCAGCGTTGAAGACCCGGACACGCCGAACACCGGGGAGCTGTTTTTT
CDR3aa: CSVEDPDTPNTGELFF

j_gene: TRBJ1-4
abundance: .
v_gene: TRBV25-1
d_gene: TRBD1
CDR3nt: TGTGCCAGCAGTGCACCGGGACAGGGTCGGGGGGAAAAACTGTTTTTT
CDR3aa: CASSAPGQGRGEKLFF

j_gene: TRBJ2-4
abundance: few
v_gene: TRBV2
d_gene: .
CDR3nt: TGTGCCAGCAGTGAGCAGACTAGAGTTCAGTACTTC
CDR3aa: CASSEQTRVQYF

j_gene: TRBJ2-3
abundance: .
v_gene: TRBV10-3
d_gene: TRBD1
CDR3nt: TGTGCCATTAGGGACAGAAACACAGATACGCAGTATTTT
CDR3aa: CAIRDRNTDTQYF

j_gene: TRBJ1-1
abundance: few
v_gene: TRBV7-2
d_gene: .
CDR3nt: TGTGCCAGCAGCGAAGACAGGTTTAGTACTGAAGCTTTCTTT
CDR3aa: CASSEDRFSTEAFF

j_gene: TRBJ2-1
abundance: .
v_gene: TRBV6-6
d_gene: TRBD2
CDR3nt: TGTGCCAGCAGCCGCGGACTAGCGGGAGGACTCAGTGAGCAGTTCTTC
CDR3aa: CASSRGLAGGLSEQFF

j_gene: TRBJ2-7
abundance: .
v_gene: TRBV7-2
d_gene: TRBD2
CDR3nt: TGTGCCAGCAGCTCGGGGCTAGCGGGAGGTATCGAGCAGTACTTC
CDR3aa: CASSSGLAGGIEQYF

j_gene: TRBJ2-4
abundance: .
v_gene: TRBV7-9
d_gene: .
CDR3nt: TGTGCCAGCAGCAACTGGGACACTCTAGCCAAAAACATTCAGTACTTC
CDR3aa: CASSNWDTLAKNIQYF

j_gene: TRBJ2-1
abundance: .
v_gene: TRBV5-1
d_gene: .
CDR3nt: TGCGCCAGCAGCTTGAACGGTTACAATGAGCAGTTCTTC
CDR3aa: CASSLNGYNEQFF

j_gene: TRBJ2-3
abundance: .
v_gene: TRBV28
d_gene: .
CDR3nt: TGTGCCTCTAGCACAGATACGCAGTATTTT
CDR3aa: CASSTDTQYF

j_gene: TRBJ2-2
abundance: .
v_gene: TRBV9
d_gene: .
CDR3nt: TGTGCCAGCAGCGTAGAGAGTCTGGGGGACTACACCGGGGAGCTGTTTTTT
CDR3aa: CASSVESLGDYTGELFF

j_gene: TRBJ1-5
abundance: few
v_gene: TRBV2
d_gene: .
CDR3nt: TGTGCCAGCAGTATAAGACAGGAATCAGCCCAGCATTTT
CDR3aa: CASSIRQESAQHF

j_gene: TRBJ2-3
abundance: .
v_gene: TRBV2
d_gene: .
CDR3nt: TGTGCCAGCAGTGAAGAATCCAGGGGCACGCAGTATTTT
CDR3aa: CASSEESRGTQYF

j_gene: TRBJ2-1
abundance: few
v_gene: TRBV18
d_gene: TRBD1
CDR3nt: TGTGCCAGCTCATGGGCAGGGGGAGAGCAGTTCTTC
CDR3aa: CASSWAGGEQFF

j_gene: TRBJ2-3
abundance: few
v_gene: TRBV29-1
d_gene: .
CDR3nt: TGCAGCGTAAAGACTAGCACAGATACGCAGTATTTT
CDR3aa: CSVKTSTDTQYF

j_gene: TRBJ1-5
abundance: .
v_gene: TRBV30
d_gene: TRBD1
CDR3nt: TGTGCCTGGAGCAGACAGGGGGCCAGCAATCAGCCCCAGCATTTT
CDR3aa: CAWSRQGASNQPQHF

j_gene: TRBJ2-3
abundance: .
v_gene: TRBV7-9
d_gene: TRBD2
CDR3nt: TGTGCCAGCAGCCCGGGACTAGCGCGCACAGATACGCAGTATTTT
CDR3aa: CASSPGLARTDTQYF

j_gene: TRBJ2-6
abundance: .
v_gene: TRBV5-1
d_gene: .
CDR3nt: TGCGCCAGCAAACTGGGGGTAGCTGGGGCCAACGTCCTGACTTTC
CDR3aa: CASKLGVAGANVLTF

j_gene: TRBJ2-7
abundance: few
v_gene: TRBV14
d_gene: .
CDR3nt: TGTGCCAGCAGCGCAAGCAGGGCTTTGTACGAGCAGTACTTC
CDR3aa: CASSASRALYEQYF

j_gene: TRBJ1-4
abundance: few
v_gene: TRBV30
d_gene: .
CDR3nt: TGTGCCTGTTGGACCGCCGATGAAAAACTGTTTTTT
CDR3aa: CACWTADEKLFF

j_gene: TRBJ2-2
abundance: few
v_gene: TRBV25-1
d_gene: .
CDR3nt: TGTGCCAGCAGTGAAGGAGGCGGGGACACCGGGGAGCTGTTTTTT
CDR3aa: CASSEGGGDTGELFF

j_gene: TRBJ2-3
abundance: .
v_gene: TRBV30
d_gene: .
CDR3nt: TGTGCCTGGAGGCCCGGGGTCGGGGGCACAGATACGCAGTATTTT
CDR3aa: CAWRPGVGGTDTQYF

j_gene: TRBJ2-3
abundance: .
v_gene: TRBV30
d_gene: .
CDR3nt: TGTGCCTGGAGTAGGGTAGCGGCCACAGATACGCAGTATTTT
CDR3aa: CAWSRVAATDTQYF

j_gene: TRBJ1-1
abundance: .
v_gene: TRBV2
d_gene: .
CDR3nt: TGTGCCAGCAGTGAACCCCTTTGGGGGGCCGTTAACACTGAAGCTTTCTTT
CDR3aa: CASSEPLWGAVNTEAFF

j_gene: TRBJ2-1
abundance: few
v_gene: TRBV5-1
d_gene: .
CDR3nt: TGCGCCAGCAGACTTTCGGGAGATCGCAATGAGCAGTTCTTC
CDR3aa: CASRLSGDRNEQFF

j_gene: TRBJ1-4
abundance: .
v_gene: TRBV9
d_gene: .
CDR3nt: TGTGCCAGCAGCTTTGGGGTTGGGGAAAAACTGTTTTTT
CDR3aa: CASSFGVGEKLFF

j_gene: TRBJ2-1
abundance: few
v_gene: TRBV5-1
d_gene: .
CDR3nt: TGCGCCAGCAGCTTGGAGGCGCGGGACAGTGAGCAGTTCTTC
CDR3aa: CASSLEARDSEQFF